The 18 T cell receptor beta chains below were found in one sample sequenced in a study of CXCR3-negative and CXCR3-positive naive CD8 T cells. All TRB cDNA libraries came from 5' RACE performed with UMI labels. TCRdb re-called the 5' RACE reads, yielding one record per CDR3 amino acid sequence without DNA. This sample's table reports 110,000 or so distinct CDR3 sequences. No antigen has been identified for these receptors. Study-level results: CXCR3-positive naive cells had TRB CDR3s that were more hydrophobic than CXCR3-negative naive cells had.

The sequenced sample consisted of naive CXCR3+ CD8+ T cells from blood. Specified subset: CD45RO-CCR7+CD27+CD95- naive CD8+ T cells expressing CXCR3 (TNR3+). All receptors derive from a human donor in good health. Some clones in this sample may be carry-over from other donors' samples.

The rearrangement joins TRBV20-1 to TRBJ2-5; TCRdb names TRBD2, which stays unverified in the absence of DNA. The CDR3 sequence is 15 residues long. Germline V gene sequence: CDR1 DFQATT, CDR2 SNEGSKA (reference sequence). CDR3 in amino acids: CSARELAGGRETQYF.

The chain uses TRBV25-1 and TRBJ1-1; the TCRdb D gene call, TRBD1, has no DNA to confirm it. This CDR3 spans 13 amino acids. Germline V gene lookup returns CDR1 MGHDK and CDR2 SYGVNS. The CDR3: CASSVGRAFEAFF.

CDR3 sequence: CATSRDPDPNEQFF. J is TRBJ2-1 and V is TRBV15. This CDR3 contains 14 residues. CDR1 is LNHNV and CDR2 is YYDKDF in the germline V gene (reference sequence).

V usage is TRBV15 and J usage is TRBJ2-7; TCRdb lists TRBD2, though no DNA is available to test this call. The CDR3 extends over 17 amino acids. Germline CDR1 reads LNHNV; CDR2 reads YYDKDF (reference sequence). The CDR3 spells CATSGQFLAETIYEQYF.

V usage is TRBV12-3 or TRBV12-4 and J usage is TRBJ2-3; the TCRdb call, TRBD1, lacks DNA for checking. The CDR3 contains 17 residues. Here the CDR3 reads CASSPLPRDALTDTQYF.

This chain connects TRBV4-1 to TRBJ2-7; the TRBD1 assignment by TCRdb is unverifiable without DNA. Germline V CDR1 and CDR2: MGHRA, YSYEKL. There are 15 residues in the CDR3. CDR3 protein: CASSQTNGAPYEQYF.

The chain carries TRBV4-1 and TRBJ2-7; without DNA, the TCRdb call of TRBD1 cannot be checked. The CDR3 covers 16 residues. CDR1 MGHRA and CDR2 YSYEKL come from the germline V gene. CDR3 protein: CASSQDPGTPDYERYF.

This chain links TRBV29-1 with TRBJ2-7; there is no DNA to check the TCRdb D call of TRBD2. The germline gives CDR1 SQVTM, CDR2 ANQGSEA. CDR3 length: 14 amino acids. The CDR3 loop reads CSVIAGTRSYEQYF.

The CDR3 sequence is CASSASTGESYNEQFF. The rearrangement uses TRBV4-3 and TRBJ2-1; TCRdb's D call of TRBD1 is untestable without DNA. Per germline, CDR1 LGHNA and CDR2 YSLEER. The CDR3 consists of 16 residues.

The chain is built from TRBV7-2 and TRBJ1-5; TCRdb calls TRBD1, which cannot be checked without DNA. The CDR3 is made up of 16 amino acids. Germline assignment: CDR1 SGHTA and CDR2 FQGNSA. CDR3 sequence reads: CASSPGQGYSNQPQHF.

CDR3 residues: CASSPRTGSTDTQYF. The gene calls are TRBV28 and TRBJ2-3; TCRdb reports TRBD1, a call that lacks DNA to check it against. The CDR3 spans 15 residues. CDR1 and CDR2 (germline): MDHEN, SYDVKM. The full variable domain, with the rest looked up from reference TRBV28 and TRBJ2-3, is DVKVTQSSRYLVKRTGEKVFLECVQDMDHENMFWYRQDPGLGLRLIYFSYDVKMKEKGDIPEGYSVSREKKERFSLILESASTNQTSMYLCASSPRTGSTDTQYFGPGTRLTVL.

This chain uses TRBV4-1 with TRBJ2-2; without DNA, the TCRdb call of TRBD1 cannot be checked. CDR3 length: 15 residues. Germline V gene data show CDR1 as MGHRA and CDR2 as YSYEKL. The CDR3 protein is CASSQPRQGAGELFF.

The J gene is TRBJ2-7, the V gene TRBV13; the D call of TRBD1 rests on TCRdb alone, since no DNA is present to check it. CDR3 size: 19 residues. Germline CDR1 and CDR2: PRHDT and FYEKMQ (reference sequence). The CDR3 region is CASSDQQGGGVGSIHEQYF.

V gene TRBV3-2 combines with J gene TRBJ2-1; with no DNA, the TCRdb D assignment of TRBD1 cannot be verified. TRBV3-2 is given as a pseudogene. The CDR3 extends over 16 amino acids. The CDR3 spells CASSHLQDTNYNEQFF.

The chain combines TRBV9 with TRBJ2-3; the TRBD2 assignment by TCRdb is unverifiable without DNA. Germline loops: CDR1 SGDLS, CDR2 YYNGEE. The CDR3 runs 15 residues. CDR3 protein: CASTEGLAGTDTQYF.

The CDR3 reads CASSLSETEGAGANVLTF. V and J are TRBV28 and TRBJ2-6; lacking DNA, the TRBD1 call made by TCRdb goes unchecked. Germline V gives CDR1 MDHEN, CDR2 SYDVKM. The CDR3 spans 18 residues.

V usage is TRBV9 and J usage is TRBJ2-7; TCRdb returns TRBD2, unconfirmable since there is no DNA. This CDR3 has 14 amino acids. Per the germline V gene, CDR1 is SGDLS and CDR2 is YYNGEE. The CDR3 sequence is CASSVGGGAYEQYF. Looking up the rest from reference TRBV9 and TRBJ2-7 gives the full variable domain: DSGVTQTPKHLITATGQRVTLRCSPRSGDLSVYWYQQSLDQGLQFLIQYYNGEERAKGNILERFSAQQFPDLHSELNLSSLELGDSALYFCASSVGGGAYEQYFGPGTRLTVT.

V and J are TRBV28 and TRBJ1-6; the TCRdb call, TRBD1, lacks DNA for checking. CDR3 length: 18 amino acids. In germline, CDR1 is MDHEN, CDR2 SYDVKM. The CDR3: CASSLPDSPSSYNSPLHF.